This TCR beta chain was retrieved from a study of cytomegalovirus exposure and HLA in healthy donors. Study-level findings and limits: Across donors, most TCRs were seen rarely, yet some public ones were widespread.

This clone has only a few counts. The antigen remains unidentified. It was with 60 Vbeta and 13 Jbeta primers that the PCR ran. The method was immunoSEQ multiplex PCR; TCRdb's version includes in-frame clones alone and lacks a portion of them. Among about 140,000 clones listed, 75% to 80% were seen once. The source is a woman aged 18-29 years in good health and CMV-seropositive. Input material: PBMCs.

CDR3 sequence reads: CAISSIQGNTEAFF. The CDR3 DNA sequence: TGTGCCATCAGCTCGATACAGGGGAACACTGAAGCTTTCTTT. The J gene is TRBJ1-1, the V gene TRBV10-3; D is possibly TRBD1 (6 bases). The CDR3 consists of 14 residues. Trimming pared 6 bases from V and 1 base from J, leaving 12 bases between. Germline V lookup: CDR1 ENHRY, CDR2 SYGVKD.